The following is a TCR beta chain sequence with its context. This sample is drawn from a study of blood T cell repertoires in COVID-19. In the authors' methods: By means of reference gene primer amplification, nucleated cell counts were estimated. The table came from immunoSEQ multiplex PCR; TCRdb's copy has only in-frame clones and leaves some out. For V, J and clone size, that table is used; D and trimming come from the DNA. The data show around 150,000 clones, about nine tenths seen once. J lost 4 bases, V lost 5 bases, and 10 bases had no gene match. The CDR3 has 16 amino acids. CDR1 is MDHEN and CDR2 is SYDVKM in the germline V gene.

The chain has TRBV28 and TRBJ2-3, with TRBD1 matching over 9 bases. This receptor was identified in a man in his forties or fifties with active or convalescent COVID-19. The sample comprised peripheral blood. This CDR3 is CASSRRQGVGSDTQYF. CDR3 nucleotide sequence: TGTGCCAGCAGTCGACGACAGGGGGTAGGGTCAGATACGCAGTATTTT.